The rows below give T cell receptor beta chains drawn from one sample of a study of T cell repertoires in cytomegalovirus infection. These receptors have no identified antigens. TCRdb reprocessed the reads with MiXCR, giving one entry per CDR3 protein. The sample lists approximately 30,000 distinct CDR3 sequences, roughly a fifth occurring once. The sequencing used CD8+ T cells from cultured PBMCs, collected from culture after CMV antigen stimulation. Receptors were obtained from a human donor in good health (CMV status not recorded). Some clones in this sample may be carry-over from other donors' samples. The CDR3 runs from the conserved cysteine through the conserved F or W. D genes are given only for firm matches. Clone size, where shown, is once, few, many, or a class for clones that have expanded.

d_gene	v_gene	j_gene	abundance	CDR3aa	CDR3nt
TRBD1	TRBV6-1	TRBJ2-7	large	CASSDFTGGEYEQYF	TGTGCCAGCAGCGACTTTACAGGGGGCGAGTACGAGCAGTACTTC
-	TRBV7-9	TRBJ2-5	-	CASSLKAGLQETQYF	TGTGCCAGCAGCTTAAAAGCGGGCCTACAAGAGACCCAGTACTTC
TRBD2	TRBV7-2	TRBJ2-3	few	CASSLERGLVGDTQYF	TGTGCCAGCAGCCTCGAGCGGGGGCTAGTGGGAGATACGCAGTATTTT
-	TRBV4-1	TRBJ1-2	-	CASSQEGRGYGYTF	TGCGCCAGCAGCCAAGAGGGCAGGGGTTATGGCTACACCTTC
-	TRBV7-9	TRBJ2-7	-	CASSPGPSQAQYF	TGTGCCAGCAGCCCAGGCCCTTCGCAGGCGCAGTACTTC
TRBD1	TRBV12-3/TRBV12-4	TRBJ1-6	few	CASSRGQGFPLHF	TGTGCCAGCAGTAGGGGACAGGGTTTCCCCCTCCACTTT
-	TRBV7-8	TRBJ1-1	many	CASSLADGNTEAFF	TGTGCCAGCAGCTTAGCCGACGGGAACACTGAAGCTTTCTTT
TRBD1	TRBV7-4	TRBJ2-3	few	CASSLAQGAADTQYF	TGTGCCAGCAGCTTAGCACAGGGGGCAGCAGATACGCAGTATTTT
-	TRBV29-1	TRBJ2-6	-	CSVDAGSGANVLTF	TGCAGCGTTGATGCGGGGTCTGGGGCCAACGTCCTGACTTTC
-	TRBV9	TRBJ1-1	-	CASSVGVGKWNTEAFF	TGTGCCAGCAGCGTAGGAGTGGGAAAGTGGAACACTGAAGCTTTCTTT
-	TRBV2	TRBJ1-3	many	CASSIRTPISGNTIYF	TGTGCCAGCAGTATCCGGACACCTATCTCTGGAAACACCATATATTTT
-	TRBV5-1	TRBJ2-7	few	CASSFNFPGILYEQYF	TGCGCCAGCAGCTTTAACTTCCCAGGGATTCTCTACGAGCAGTACTTC
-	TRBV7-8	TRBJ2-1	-	CASSLVPAPPDNEQFF	TGTGCCAGCAGCTTAGTACCAGCGCCTCCCGACAATGAGCAGTTCTTC
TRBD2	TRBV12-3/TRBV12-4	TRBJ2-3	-	CASSLSSWTSGSQDTQYF	TGTGCCAGCAGCCTCTCGTCTTGGACTAGCGGGAGTCAAGATACGCAGTATTTT
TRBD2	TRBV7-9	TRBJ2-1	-	CASGDYSYNEQFF	TGTGCCAGCGGGGACTATTCATACAATGAGCAGTTCTTC
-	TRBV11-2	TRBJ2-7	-	CASSTPGRRRSSYEQYF	TGTGCCAGCAGCACACCGGGTCGGCGTAGGAGCTCCTACGAGCAGTACTTC
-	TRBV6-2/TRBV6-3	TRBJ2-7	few	CASSNGYEQYF	TGTGCCAGCAGTAACGGATACGAGCAGTACTTC
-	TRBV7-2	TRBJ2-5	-	CASSLVSFQETQYF	TGTGCCAGCAGCTTAGTCAGCTTTCAAGAGACCCAGTACTTC
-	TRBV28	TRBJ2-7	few	CTSSSRLVSYEQYF	TGTACCAGCAGTTCTAGACTAGTAAGCTACGAGCAGTACTTC
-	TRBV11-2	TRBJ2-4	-	CASRFPGRAKNIQYF	TGTGCCAGCAGATTCCCAGGGAGGGCCAAAAACATTCAGTACTTC
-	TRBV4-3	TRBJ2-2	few	CASSQDGPGSNTGELFF	TGCGCCAGCAGCCAAGACGGGCCAGGGTCGAACACCGGGGAGCTGTTTTTT
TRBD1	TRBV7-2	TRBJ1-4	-	CASSNTGEGEKLFF	TGTGCCAGCAGCAATACAGGGGAGGGTGAAAAACTGTTTTTT
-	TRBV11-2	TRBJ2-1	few	CASSSRSGYGTYNEQFF	TGTGCCAGCAGCTCCCGTAGCGGCTACGGAACCTACAATGAGCAGTTCTTC
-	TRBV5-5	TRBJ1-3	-	CASSSWTDSGNTIYF	TGTGCCAGCAGCTCGTGGACAGACTCTGGAAACACCATATATTTT
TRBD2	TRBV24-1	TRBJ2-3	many	CATSDPGLAGEGDTQYF	TGTGCCACCAGTGACCCGGGACTAGCGGGAGAGGGAGATACGCAGTATTTT
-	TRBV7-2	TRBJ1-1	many	CASRRRDGNTEAFF	TGTGCCAGCAGGCGACGGGACGGGAACACTGAAGCTTTCTTT